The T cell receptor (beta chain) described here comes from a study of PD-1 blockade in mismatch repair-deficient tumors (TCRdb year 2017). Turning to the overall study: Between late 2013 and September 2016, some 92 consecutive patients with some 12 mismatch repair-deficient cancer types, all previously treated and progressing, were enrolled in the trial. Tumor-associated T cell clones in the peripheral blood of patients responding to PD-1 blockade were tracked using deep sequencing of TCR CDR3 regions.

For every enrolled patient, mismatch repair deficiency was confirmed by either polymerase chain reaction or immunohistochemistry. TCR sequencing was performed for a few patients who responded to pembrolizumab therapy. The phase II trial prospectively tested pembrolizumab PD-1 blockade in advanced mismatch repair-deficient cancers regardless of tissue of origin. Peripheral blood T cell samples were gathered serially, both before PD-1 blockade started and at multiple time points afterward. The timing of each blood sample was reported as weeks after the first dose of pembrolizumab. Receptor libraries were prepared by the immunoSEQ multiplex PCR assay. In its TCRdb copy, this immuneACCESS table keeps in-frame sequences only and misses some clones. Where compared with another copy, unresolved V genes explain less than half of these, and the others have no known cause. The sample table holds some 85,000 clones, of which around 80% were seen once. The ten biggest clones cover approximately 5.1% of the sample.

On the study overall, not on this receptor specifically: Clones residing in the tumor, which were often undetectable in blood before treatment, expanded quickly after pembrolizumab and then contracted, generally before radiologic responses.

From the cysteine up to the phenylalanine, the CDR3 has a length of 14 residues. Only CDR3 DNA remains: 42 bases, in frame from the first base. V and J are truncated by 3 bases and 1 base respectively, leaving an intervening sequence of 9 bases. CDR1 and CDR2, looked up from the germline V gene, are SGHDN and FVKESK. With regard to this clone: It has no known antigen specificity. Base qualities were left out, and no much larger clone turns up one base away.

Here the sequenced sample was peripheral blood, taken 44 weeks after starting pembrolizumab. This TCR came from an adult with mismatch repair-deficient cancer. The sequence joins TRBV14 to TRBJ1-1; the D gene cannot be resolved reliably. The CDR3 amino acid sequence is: CASSQEQTNTEAFF. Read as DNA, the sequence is TGTGCCAGCAGCCAGGAACAAACGAACACTGAAGCTTTCTTT. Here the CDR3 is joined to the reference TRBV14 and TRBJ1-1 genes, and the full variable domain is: EAGVTQFPSHSVIEKGQTVTLRCDPISGHDNLYWYRRVMGKEIKFLLHFVKESKQDESGMPNNRFLAERTGGTYSTLKVQPAELEDSGVYFCASSQEQTNTEAFFGQGTRLTVV.